The T cell receptor (beta chain) described here comes from a study of neoadjuvant nivolumab and ipilimumab in lung cancer. Repertoires were generated with immunoSEQ multiplex PCR, while TCRdb's copy carries only in-frame clones and drops some. The data contain 7,500 to 10,000 clones, more than 75% of them singletons. V shed 1 base and J shed 5 bases, with 11 bases lying between them. Germline CDR1 and CDR2: LNHDA and SQIVND (reference sequence). The CDR3 is 15 residues long. The material was adjacent normal lung tissue, obtained after neoadjuvant nivolumab, alone or with ipilimumab, at or shortly before surgery. The sequence came from an adult with non-small cell lung cancer. V usage is TRBV19 and J usage is TRBJ2-2; TRBD1 is a possible D gene (5 bases). CDR3 nucleotide sequence: TGTGCCAGTAGTATAGCCAGGGCGGCGACCGGGGAGCTGTTTTTT. Encoded protein: CASSIARAATGELFF. Full variable domain (outside the CDR3, taken from reference TRBV19 and TRBJ2-2): DGGITQSPKYLFRKEGQNVTLSCEQNLNHDAMYWYRQDPGQGLRLIYYSQIVNDFQKGDIAEGYSVSREKKESFPLTVTSAQKNPTAFYLCASSIARAATGELFFGEGSRLTVL.